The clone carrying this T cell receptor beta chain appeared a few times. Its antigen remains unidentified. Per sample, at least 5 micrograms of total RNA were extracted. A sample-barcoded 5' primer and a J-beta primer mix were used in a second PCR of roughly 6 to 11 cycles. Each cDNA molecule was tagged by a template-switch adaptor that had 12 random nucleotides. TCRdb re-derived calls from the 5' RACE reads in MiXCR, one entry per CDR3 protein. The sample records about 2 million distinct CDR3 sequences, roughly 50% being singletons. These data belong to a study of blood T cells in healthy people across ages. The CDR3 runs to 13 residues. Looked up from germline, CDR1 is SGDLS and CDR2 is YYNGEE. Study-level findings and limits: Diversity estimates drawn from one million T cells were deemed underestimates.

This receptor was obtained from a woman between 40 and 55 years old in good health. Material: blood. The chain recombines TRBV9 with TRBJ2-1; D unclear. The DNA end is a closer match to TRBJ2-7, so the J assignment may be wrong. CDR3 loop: CASSVGGNNEQYF. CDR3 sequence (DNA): TGTGCCAGCAGCGTAGGCGGCAACAATGAGCAGTACTTC.